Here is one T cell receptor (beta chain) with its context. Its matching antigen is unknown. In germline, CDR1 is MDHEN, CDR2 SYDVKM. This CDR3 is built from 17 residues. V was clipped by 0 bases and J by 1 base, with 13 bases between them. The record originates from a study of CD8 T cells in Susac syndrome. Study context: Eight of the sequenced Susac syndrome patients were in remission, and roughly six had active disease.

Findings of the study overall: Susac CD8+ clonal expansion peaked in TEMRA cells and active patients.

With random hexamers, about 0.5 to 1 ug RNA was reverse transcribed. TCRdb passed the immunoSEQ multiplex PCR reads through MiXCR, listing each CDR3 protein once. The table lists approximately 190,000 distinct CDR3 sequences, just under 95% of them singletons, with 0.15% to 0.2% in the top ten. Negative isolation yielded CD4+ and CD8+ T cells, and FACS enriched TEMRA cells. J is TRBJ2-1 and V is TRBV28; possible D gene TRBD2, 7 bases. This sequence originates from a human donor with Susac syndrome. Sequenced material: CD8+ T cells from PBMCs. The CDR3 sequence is CASSLWGEGESYNEQFF. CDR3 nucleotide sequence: TGTGCCAGCAGTTTATGGGGGGAGGGGGAATCCTACAATGAGCAGTTCTTC.